The clone carrying this T cell receptor beta chain showed up many times. The germline gives CDR1 LGHNA, CDR2 YNFKEQ. V shed 0 bases and J shed 1 base, with 7 bases lying between them. The CDR3 runs 16 residues. TCRdb's table, derived via immunoSEQ multiplex PCR, lists solely in-frame clones and lacks some. Of around 300,000 clones listed, about 88% are singletons. Treatment in this sample: around 19 received Ad26.COV2.S at low or high dose, single or two shots; about five received placebo; per-sample allocation not given. The samples date from day 63 after the first vaccine or placebo injection. The sample belongs to a study of Ad26.COV2.S vaccination and SARS-CoV-2 variants. Study summary: Donor participated within the Ad26.COV2.S arm of the COV1001 trial. Ad26.COV2.S shots went into the muscle once or twice, 56 days apart.

The receptor's source is a person aged 18-65 years who received the Ad26.COV2.S COVID-19 vaccine or a placebo. The rearrangement links TRBV4-2 to TRBJ2-6; no clear D gene. The material sequenced was peripheral blood, taken in a trial of Ad26.COV2.S vaccine versus placebo. CDR3 DNA sequence: TGTGCCAGCAGCCAAGATGTCGGGTCTGGGGCCAACGTCCTGACTTTC. Its translation: CASSQDVGSGANVLTF.